Described below is a single T cell receptor (beta chain) sequence and its context. This CDR3 has 16 residues. Germline CDR1 reads MGHDK; CDR2 reads SYGVNS. V shed 8 bases and J shed 0 bases, with 14 bases lying between them. The sample is drawn from a study of blood T cell repertoires in COVID-19. The assay was immunoSEQ multiplex PCR, and TCRdb's table has in-frame clones only and misses some. The table has around 150,000 clones, around 83% seen once; the top ten hold 8% to 9%. The chain carries TRBV25-1 and TRBJ1-6; D is perhaps TRBD1 (5 bases). Sequencing was performed on peripheral blood. The receptor was derived from a woman between 55 and 75 years old with COVID-19, enrolled during active disease. The CDR3 loop reads CASQKSGGSYNSPLHF. CDR3 nucleotide sequence: TGTGCCAGCCAAAAGTCCGGGGGCTCCTATAATTCACCCCTCCACTTT.